This T cell receptor beta chain was found in a study of T cell clonality in common variable immunodeficiency. Donors gave roughly 5 to 8 ml heparinized peripheral whole blood. Trimming shortened V by 0 bases and J by 2 bases, and 8 bases separated the two germline ends. CDR3 length: 14 amino acids. Germline V gene sequence: CDR1 MNHEY, CDR2 SMNVEV (reference sequence). Repertoires were generated with immunoSEQ multiplex PCR, while TCRdb's copy carries only in-frame clones and drops some. Observed are approximately 81,000 clones, no singletons, with the top ten taking around 0.8%. This clone was seen a handful of times. Its antigen is not known. The sequenced fragment ends 3 residues before the CDR3 boundary, so the rest is inferred from the germline J gene. Findings of the study overall: Compared with controls, CVID subjects had fewer shared TCRbeta clones. Authors noted CVID clonality's cause needs subpopulation repertoire sequencing.

The sequence derives from a person between 18 and 70 years old in good health. The chain is built from TRBV27 and TRBJ2-7; D is perhaps TRBD2 (5 bases). The sequenced sample consisted of peripheral blood mononuclear cells. The sequenced part of the CDR3 DNA is TGTGCCAGCAGTTTATCGGACTCAACCTACGAG. Translating gives CASSLSDSTYE. The whole CDR3 region reads CASSLSDSTYEQYF.